Here is one T cell receptor beta chain with its context. This sample is drawn from a study of shared clonotypes between healthy human individuals. Germline CDR1 reads SGHTS; CDR2 reads YDEGEE. V dropped 4 bases and J dropped 2 bases, with 19 bases sitting between them. The CDR3 spans 16 residues. Clones were read by immunoSEQ multiplex PCR, and TCRdb kept only the in-frame ones, dropping some. The sample has over a million clones, about 70% seen once. The sequenced sample was memory CD4+ T cells sorted from blood. The subset is: CD45RA-negative fraction. The clonotype was recovered from a man between 18 and 35 years old in good health. The J gene is TRBJ2-7, the V gene TRBV5-8; no clear D. The CDR3 region is CASSRQMGWAAYEQYF. DNA for the CDR3: TGTGCCAGCAGCCGCCAGATGGGTTGGGCGGCCTACGAGCAGTACTTC.